The clone carrying this T cell receptor (beta chain) was detected once. Libraries were prepared by immunoSEQ multiplex PCR; TCRdb keeps only in-frame clonotypes and omits some of them. The repertoire holds a few hundred thousand clones, with 90% as singletons. This sample stems from a study of blood T cell repertoires in COVID-19. The V end lost 5 bases, the J end lost 4 bases, and 15 bases lay between the germline ends. This CDR3 is built from 15 residues. Germline V gives CDR1 SGHVS, CDR2 FNYEAQ. Sequenced input: PBMCs or T cells enriched from blood (not recorded which). This receptor was obtained from a man aged 18 to 30 who had recovered from COVID-19. The chain combines TRBV7-6 with TRBJ1-3, with D maybe TRBD1 (6 bases). The CDR3 DNA reads TGTGCCAGCAGCCCACAGGGTCCGGGGGGAAACACCATATATTTT. Its translation is CASSPQGPGGNTIYF.